The present T cell receptor beta chain was sequenced within a study of identical twins. As to this clonotype: The antigen remains undetermined.

Carrying unique molecular identifiers, the cDNA also gained a universal primer site through template switching. A single record per CDR3 protein comes from TCRdb applying MiXCR to the 5' RACE reads. Of 220,000 or so distinct CDR3 sequences in the sample, about 7% were seen once. The study's findings and limits: Reduced insertions were recorded for abundant cord blood beta clonotypes, with no such pattern in memory repertoires. In zero-insertion analyses, partial confounding could arise from invariant MAIT and iNKT cells.

After removal of 4 bases from V and 0 bases from J, the junction contained 3 bases not matched to a gene. CDR3 length: 16 amino acids. CDR1 is SGHDN and CDR2 is FVKESK in the germline V gene. Another study also made use of these data, one on yellow fever vaccine responses in identical twins.

The sequence was collected from a woman between 18 and 29 years old in good health. The source material was memory (CD45RO+) T cells sorted from blood. J is TRBJ2-3 and V is TRBV14, with 11 bases fitting TRBD2. CDR3 in amino acids: CASSPLAGESTDTQYF. The CDR3 DNA follows: TGTGCCAGCAGCCCACTAGCGGGGGAAAGCACAGATACGCAGTATTTT.